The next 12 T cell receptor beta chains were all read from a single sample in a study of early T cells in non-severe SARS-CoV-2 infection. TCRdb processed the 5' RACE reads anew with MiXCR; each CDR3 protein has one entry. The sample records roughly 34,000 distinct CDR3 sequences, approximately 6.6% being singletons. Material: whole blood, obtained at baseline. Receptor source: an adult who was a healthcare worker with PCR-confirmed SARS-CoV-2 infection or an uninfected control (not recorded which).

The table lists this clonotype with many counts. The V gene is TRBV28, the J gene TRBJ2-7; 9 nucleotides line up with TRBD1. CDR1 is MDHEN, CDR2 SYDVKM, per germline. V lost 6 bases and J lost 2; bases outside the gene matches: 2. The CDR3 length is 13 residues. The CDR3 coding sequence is TGTGCCAGCAGACGACAGGGGGCCTACGAGCAGTACTTC. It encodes CASRRQGAYEQYF.

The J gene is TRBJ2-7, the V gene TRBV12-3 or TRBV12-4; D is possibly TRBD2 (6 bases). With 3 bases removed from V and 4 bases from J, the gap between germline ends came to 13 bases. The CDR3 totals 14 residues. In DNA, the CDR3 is TGTGCCAGCAGTTTGTCTAGCGCTGGTTACGAGCAGTACTTC. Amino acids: CASSLSSAGYEQYF.

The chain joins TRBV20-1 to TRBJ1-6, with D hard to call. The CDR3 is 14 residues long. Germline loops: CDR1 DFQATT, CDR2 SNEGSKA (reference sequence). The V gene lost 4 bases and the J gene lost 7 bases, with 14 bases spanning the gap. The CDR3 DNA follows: TGCAGTGCTACTAGAGACACAAAAAATTCACCCCTCCACTTT. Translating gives CSATRDTKNSPLHF.

CDR3 in amino acids: CASSPPTGRPGNTIYF. As DNA, the CDR3 is TGTGCCAGCAGCCCCCCGACAGGGAGGCCTGGAAACACCATATATTTT. The rearrangement uses TRBV6-2 or TRBV6-3 and TRBJ1-3, with 7 nucleotides matching TRBD1. The germline gives CDR1 MNHEY, CDR2 SVGEGT. With 6 bases clipped from V and 2 bases from J, the junction kept 10 bases outside the gene matches. This CDR3 has 16 residues.

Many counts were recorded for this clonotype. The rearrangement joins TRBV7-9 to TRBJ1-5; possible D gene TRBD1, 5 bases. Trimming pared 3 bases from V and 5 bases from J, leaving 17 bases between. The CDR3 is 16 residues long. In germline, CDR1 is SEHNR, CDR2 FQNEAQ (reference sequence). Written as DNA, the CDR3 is TGTGCCAGCAGCTTCGACCGAGGGGAGATTTATCAGCCCCAGCATTTT. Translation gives CASSFDRGEIYQPQHF.

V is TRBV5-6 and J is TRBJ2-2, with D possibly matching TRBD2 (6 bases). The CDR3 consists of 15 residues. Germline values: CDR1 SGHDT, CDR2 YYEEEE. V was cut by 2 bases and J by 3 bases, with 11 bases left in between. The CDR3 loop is CASSFSSVHTGELFF. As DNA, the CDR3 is TGTGCCAGCAGCTTCTCTAGCGTACACACCGGGGAGCTGTTTTTT.

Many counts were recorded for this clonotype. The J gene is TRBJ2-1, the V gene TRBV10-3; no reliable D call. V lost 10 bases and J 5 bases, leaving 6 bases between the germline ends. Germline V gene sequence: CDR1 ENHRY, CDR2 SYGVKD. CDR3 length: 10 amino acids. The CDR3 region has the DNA TGTGCCAGCGGTAACAATGAGCAGTTCTTC. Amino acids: CASGNNEQFF.

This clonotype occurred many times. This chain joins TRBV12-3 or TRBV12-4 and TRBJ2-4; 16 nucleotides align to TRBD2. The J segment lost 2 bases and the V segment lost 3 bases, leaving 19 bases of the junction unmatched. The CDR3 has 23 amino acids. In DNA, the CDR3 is TGTGCCAGCAGTTTGGGCCATAACTTTCCGGGACTAGCGGGAGGGCCTCCCAAAAACATTCAGTACTTC. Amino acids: CASSLGHNFPGLAGGPPKNIQYF.

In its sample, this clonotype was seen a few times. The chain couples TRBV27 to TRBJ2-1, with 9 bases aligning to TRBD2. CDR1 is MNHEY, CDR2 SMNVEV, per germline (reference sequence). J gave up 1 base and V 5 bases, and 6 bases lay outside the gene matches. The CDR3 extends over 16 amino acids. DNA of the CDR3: TGTGCCAGCAGTCTGCAAACTAGCGGGTCCTACAATGAGCAGTTCTTC. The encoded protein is CASSLQTSGSYNEQFF.

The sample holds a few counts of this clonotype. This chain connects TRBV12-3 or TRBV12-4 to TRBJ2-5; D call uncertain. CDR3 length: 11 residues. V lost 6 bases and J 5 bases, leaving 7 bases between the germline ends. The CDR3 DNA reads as TGTGCCAGCAGACTGCGGGAGACCCAGTACTTC. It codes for CASRLRETQYF.

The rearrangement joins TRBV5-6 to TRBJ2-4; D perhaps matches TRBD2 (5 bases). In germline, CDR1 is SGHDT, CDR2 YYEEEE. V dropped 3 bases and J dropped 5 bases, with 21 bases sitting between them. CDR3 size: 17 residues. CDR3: CASSSLRALPEENIQYF. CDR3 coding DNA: TGTGCCAGCAGCTCTCTGCGGGCCCTTCCCGAGGAAAACATTCAGTACTTC.

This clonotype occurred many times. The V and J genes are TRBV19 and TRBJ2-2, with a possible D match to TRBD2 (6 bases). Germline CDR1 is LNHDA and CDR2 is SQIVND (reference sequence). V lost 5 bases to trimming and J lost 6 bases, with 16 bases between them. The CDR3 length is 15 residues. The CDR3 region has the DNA TGTGCCAGTAGTCCCCGGCGGGATAGGTCCGGGGAGCTGTTTTTT. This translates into CASSPRRDRSGELFF.